The clone carrying this TCR beta chain was counted only a few times. Antigen: not known. What supplied the PBMCs was more than 7.5 ml of fresh peripheral blood. Investigators amplified TCR beta CDR3 regions from RNA transcripts. After a first-round RT-PCR with HTBI primers, a second-round multiplex PCR was run. One entry per CDR3 protein results from TCRdb running MiXCR on the multiplex PCR reads. The sample contains some 380,000 distinct CDR3 sequences, approximately 15% of which appear only once. The data are from a study of Graves' ophthalmopathy and Graves' hyperthyroidism. CDR1 and CDR2 (germline): KGHSH, LQKENI. The J segment lost 5 bases and the V segment lost 3 bases, leaving 10 bases of the junction unmatched. The CDR3 consists of 16 residues. Findings of the study overall: The model reached 70% to 71% sensitivity and about 72% specificity for predicting ophthalmopathy progression. Blood repertoires reportedly contained most expanded thyroid clonotypes above 0.001 frequency.

The sequence came from a woman between 18 and 30 years old with stable Graves' hyperthyroidism. The sample consisted of peripheral blood. The rearrangement links TRBV18 to TRBJ1-2; 9 bases are shared with TRBD1. Here the CDR3 reads CASSPGGTGIKYGYTF. The CDR3 coding sequence is TGTGCCAGCTCACCGGGGGGGACAGGGATCAAATATGGCTACACCTTC.